This is a list of T cell receptor beta chains from one sample in a study of cytomegalovirus exposure and HLA in healthy donors. The protocol was immunoSEQ multiplex PCR, while the TCRdb copy is restricted to in-frame clones and leaves out a portion. The top ten hold around 5.4% of the sample, which has 50,000 to 70,000 clones, 70% to 90% seen once. The sample comprised PBMCs. The receptors come from a male donor in good health and CMV-seronegative. The CDR3 runs from the conserved cysteine through the conserved F or W. The size of a clone is reported for some rows only, either as once, few or many, or as a class for expanded clones.

clone_size j_call v_call cdr3_aa
. TRBJ2-3 TRBV6-5 CASSLNLADTQYF
. TRBJ2-1 TRBV5-4 CASSLASRGVQFF
. TRBJ2-7 TRBV27 CASSLVAGGLNEQYF
. TRBJ2-1 TRBV7-8 CASSLGAGGLIYEQFF
. TRBJ1-4 TRBV9 CASSPRDRPYEKLFF
. TRBJ2-1 TRBV10-3 CAISESFGQGGGEQFF
. TRBJ1-5 TRBV7-6 CASSLAPGLGNQPQHF
. TRBJ1-6 TRBV6-5 CASSRGTPYNSPLHF
once TRBJ2-5 TRBV7-7 CASSLGGTGLETQYF
. TRBJ2-7 TRBV4-3 CASSQALRGVLSYEQYF